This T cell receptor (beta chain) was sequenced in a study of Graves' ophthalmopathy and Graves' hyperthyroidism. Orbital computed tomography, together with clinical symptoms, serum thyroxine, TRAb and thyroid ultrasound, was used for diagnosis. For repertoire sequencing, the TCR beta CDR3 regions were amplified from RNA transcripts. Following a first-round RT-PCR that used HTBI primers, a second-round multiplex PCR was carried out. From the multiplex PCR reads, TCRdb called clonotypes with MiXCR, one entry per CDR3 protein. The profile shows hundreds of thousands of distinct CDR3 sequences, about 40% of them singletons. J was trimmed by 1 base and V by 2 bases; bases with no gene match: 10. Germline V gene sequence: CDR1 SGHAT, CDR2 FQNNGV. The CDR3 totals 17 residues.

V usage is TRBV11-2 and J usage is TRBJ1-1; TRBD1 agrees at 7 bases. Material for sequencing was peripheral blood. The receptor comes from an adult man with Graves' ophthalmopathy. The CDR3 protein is CASSLPRTGLKNTEAFF. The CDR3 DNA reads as TGTGCCAGCAGCTTACCCCGGACAGGTTTGAAGAACACTGAAGCTTTCTTT.